This TCR beta chain was recovered during a study of blood T cell repertoires in COVID-19. Study details: Italy, Spain and the United States were the sources of the convalescent and acute COVID-19 samples.

Per germline, CDR1 MNHEY and CDR2 SMNVEV (reference sequence). The V and J ends lost 3 bases and 5 bases respectively, with 11 bases between them. This CDR3 comprises 14 residues. Here immunoSEQ multiplex PCR was the method, and the copy in TCRdb shows in-frame clones only, minus some. Of about 60,000 clones listed, 80% to 90% were seen once; the top ten hold around 4.8%. This clonotype was sampled from a man aged 55 to 70 with acute or convalescent COVID-19. The sequencing sample was made of peripheral blood. The V and J genes are TRBV27 and TRBJ2-1, with D possibly being TRBD2 (6 bases). The chain's CDR3 is CASSLRGTDNEQFF. CDR3 DNA: TGTGCCAGCAGTTTGCGCGGGACTGACAATGAGCAGTTCTTC.